The clone carrying this T cell receptor (beta chain) was observed at least ten times. This record belongs to a study of T cells after yellow fever vaccination. In TCRdb, the 5' RACE reads were re-called with MiXCR into one record per CDR3 protein. The sample lists some 240,000 distinct CDR3 sequences, 3% to 4% occurring once. This TCR derives from a man between 18 and 35 years old who received the YFV17D yellow fever vaccine. The starting material was CD4+ T cells sorted from PBMCs, obtained 10 days after the yellow fever booster vaccination.

CDR3 protein: CASSPGLAHRTQYF. For the CDR3, the DNA is TGTGCCAGCAGCCCGGGACTAGCCCACCGGACCCAGTACTTC. This chain connects TRBV6-5 to TRBJ2-5; 9 nucleotides align to TRBD2. Looked up from germline, CDR1 is MNHEY and CDR2 is SVGAGI. V shed 6 bases, J shed 7 bases, and the junction held 9 bases outside the gene matches. This CDR3 has 14 residues.